The 13 T cell receptor beta chains below all came from one sample that was sequenced in a study of T-cell reconstitution after alpha-beta-depleted transplantation in children. Preparing the TCRbeta library involved the use of unique molecular identifiers. TCRdb recomputed calls from the PCR reads with MiXCR, one row per CDR3 protein. The sample includes about 300,000 distinct CDR3 sequences, over 9% of them seen just once. The sequenced sample was PBMCs, obtained before TCRalphabeta/CD19-depleted stem cell transplant. The receptor set was obtained from a boy under two years old with acute myeloid leukemia, due to receive a stem cell transplant.

Ten or more counts support this clonotype. The chain combines TRBV24-1 with TRBJ2-1; possibly TRBD2 for D (6 bases). Germline V lookup: CDR1 KGHDR, CDR2 SFDVKD. The CDR3 has 14 residues. The V and J ends lost 8 bases and 8 bases respectively, with 18 bases between them. This chain's CDR3 is CATTGGAPKYEQFF. DNA for the CDR3: TGTGCCACCACCGGGGGTGCCCCTAAGTATGAGCAGTTCTTC.

This clonotype was observed a handful of times. This sequence joins TRBV5-1 and TRBJ2-1; 11 nucleotides match TRBD1. The CDR3 consists of 15 residues. Germline loops: CDR1 SGHRS, CDR2 YFSETQ. Germline trimming cut 3 bases from V and 3 bases from J; bases unmatched to any gene: 2. DNA for the CDR3: TGCGCCAGCAGCTCGGACAGGGGGCACTACAATGAGCAGTTCTTC. Protein sequence: CASSSDRGHYNEQFF.

The sample holds a few counts of this clonotype. V usage is TRBV7-2 and J usage is TRBJ2-6; D might be TRBD1 or TRBD2, each matching 5 bases. Germline V gives CDR1 SGHTA, CDR2 FQGNSA. V lost 5 bases and J 7 bases, leaving 18 bases between the germline ends. The CDR3 sequence is 16 residues long. The CDR3 sequence is CASSPRGVRSANVLTF. Here the CDR3 DNA reads TGTGCCAGCAGCCCCAGAGGGGTCCGAAGTGCCAACGTCCTGACTTTC.

This clonotype was detected ten times or more. The chain recombines TRBV9 with TRBJ2-1, with D possibly TRBD2 on 5 matching bases. Germline V CDR1 and CDR2: SGDLS, YYNGEE. The CDR3 is 14 amino acids. V lost 5 bases and J lost 10, with 19 bases in between. The CDR3 is CASSPLLASWEQFF. CDR3 bases: TGTGCCAGCAGTCCTTTGCTAGCATCGTGGGAGCAGTTCTTC.

The chain combines TRBV19 with TRBJ2-7; D not certain. Germline V gene sequence: CDR1 LNHDA, CDR2 SQIVND (reference sequence). The CDR3 extends over 15 amino acids. Trimming stripped 3 bases from V and 0 bases from J, with 12 bases between. The CDR3 bases are TGTGCCAGTAGTATCTACTACTCTAGCTCCTACGAGCAGTACTTC. As protein: CASSIYYSSSYEQYF.

The chain is built from TRBV28 and TRBJ2-3; possible D gene TRBD2, 5 bases. Germline V gene lookup returns CDR1 MDHEN and CDR2 SYDVKM. V dropped 6 bases and J dropped 3 bases, with 7 bases sitting between them. The CDR3 has 12 amino acids. CDR3: CASRRETDTQYF. CDR3 sequence (DNA): TGTGCCAGCAGGAGGGAGACAGATACGCAGTATTTT.

The sample holds many counts of this clonotype. The chain has TRBV6-5 and TRBJ2-4; no clear D gene. Germline V lookup: CDR1 MNHEY, CDR2 SVGAGI. The CDR3 is made up of 16 amino acids. V lost 2 bases, J lost 0 bases, and 11 bases lay in between. CDR3 nucleotide sequence: TGTGCCAGCAGTTACCACAGACTTCTAGCCAAAAACATTCAGTACTTC. Its protein product is CASSYHRLLAKNIQYF.

This clonotype has at least ten counts. The chain links TRBV4-2 to TRBJ1-1; TRBD1 matches at 10 bases. CDR1 is LGHNA and CDR2 is YNFKEQ in the germline V gene. With 0 bases clipped from V and 4 bases from J, the junction kept 2 bases outside the gene matches. This CDR3 has 15 amino acids. The CDR3 here is CASSQDGTGVTEAFF. The CDR3 DNA reads as TGTGCCAGCAGCCAAGATGGGACAGGGGTCACTGAAGCTTTCTTT.

This clonotype was counted a few times. The gene calls are TRBV12-3 or TRBV12-4 and TRBJ1-1; 10 nucleotides align to TRBD1. Trimming cost V 6 bases and J 9 bases; bases outside gene matches: 4. The CDR3 consists of 12 residues. DNA for the CDR3: TGTGCCAGCAGGATGACAGGGGGCAAAGCTTTCTTT. This sequence encodes CASRMTGGKAFF.

This clonotype showed up many times. The chain recombines TRBV20-1 with TRBJ2-1; no clear D gene. V was trimmed by 4 bases and J by 7 bases, leaving 14 bases between them. The CDR3 consists of 13 residues. In germline, CDR1 is DFQATT, CDR2 SNEGSKA (reference sequence). The CDR3 region has the DNA TGCAGTGCTACAGACGGTCTCCTAAATGAGCAGTTCTTC. Its translation is CSATDGLLNEQFF.

The rearrangement uses TRBV23-1 and TRBJ2-3, with 7 bases identical to TRBD1. TRBV23-1 is an open reading frame, and its role is uncertain. Unmatched junction bases numbered 18, after V lost 3 bases and J lost 0 bases. The CDR3 covers 20 residues. For the CDR3, the DNA is TGCGCCAGCAGTCATTTGGCCGGGACAGTACCAAATGTTAGCACAGATACGCAGTATTTT. This translates into CASSHLAGTVPNVSTDTQYF.

This clonotype was observed a few times. V is TRBV12-3 or TRBV12-4 and J is TRBJ1-2; TRBD1 might be the D (5 bases). The V and J ends lost 1 base and 4 bases respectively, with 7 bases between them. This CDR3 has 13 amino acids. CDR3 DNA: TGTGCCAGCAGTTTAGGGGGGGTCTATGGCTACACCTTC. Translation gives CASSLGGVYGYTF.

This clonotype has a count of ten or more. This chain connects TRBV10-3 to TRBJ2-1, with 12 nucleotides matching TRBD2. CDR1 is ENHRY, CDR2 SYGVKD, per germline. V lost 7 bases to trimming and J lost 8 bases; unmatched junction nucleotides: 9. The CDR3 is made up of 15 amino acids. In DNA, the CDR3 is TGTGCCATCACCGAACTAGCGGGGGGTGTCGATGAGCAGTTCTTC. This translates into CAITELAGGVDEQFF.